Sequencing of this T cell receptor beta chain was carried out in a study of technical replicates of blood from a handful of donors. Produced via immunoSEQ multiplex PCR; TCRdb's table is partial and in-frame only. The sample holds around 15,000 clones, around 87% seen once. V shed 4 bases and J 0 bases; nucleotides not matched to a gene: 6. Germline V gives CDR1 SGHVS, CDR2 FQNEAQ. The CDR3 has 18 residues. This sequence joins TRBV7-8 and TRBJ2-2; 12 nucleotides agree with TRBD2. This sequence was found in a human donor in good health. Sequencing was done on a sample of PBMCs. CDR3 DNA: TGTGCCAGCAGCTCCGGACTAGCGGGGTTCGCGAACACCGGGGAGCTGTTTTTT. Translated: CASSSGLAGFANTGELFF.